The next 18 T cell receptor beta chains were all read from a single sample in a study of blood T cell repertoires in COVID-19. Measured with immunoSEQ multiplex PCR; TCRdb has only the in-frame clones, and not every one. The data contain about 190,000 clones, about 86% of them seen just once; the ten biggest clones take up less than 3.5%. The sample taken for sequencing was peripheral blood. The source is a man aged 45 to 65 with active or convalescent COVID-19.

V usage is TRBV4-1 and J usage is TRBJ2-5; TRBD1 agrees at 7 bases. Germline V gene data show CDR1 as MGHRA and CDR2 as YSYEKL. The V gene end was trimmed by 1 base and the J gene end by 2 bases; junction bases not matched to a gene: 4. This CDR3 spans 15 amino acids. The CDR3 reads CASSQAMGQQETQYF. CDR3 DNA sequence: TGCGCCAGCAGCCAAGCCATGGGACAGCAAGAGACCCAGTACTTC.

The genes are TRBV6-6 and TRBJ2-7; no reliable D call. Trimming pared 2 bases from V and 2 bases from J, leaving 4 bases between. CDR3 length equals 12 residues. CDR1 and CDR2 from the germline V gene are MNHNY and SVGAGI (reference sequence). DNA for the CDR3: TGTGCCAGCAGTTACCCCACCTACGAGCAGTACTTC. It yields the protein CASSYPTYEQYF.

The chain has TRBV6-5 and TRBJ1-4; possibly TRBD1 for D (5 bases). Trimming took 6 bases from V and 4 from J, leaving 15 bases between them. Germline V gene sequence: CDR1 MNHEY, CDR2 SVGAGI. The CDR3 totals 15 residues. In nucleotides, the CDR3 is TGTGCCAGCAGCTCTCCGGGACTTAATAATGAAAAACTGTTTTTT. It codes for CASSSPGLNNEKLFF.

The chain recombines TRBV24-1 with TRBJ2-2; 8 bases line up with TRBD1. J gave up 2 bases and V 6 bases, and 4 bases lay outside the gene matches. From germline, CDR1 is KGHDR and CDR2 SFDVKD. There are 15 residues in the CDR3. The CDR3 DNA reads TGTGCCACCAGTTCCGGACAGGGTAACACCGGGGAGCTGTTTTTT. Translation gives CATSSGQGNTGELFF.

The CDR3 DNA reads TGTGCCAGCAGTTACAGGCAGGCCTACTCTGGAAACACCATATATTTT. This translates into CASSYRQAYSGNTIYF. The chain recombines TRBV6-5 with TRBJ1-3; the D is unclear. In germline, CDR1 is MNHEY, CDR2 SVGAGI. The CDR3 runs 16 residues. The V gene lost 2 bases and the J gene lost 0 bases, with 11 bases spanning the gap.

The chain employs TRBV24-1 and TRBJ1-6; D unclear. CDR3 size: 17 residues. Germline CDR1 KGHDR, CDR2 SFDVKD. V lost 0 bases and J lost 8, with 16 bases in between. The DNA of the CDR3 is TGTGCCACCAGTGATTTGATGAACACAGATCCAGATTCACCCCTCCACTTT. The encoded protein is CATSDLMNTDPDSPLHF.

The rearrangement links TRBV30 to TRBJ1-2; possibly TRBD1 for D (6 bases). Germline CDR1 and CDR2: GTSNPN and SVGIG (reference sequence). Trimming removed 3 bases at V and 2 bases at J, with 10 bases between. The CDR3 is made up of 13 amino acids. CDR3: CAWRTGWNYGYTF. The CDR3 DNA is TGTGCCTGGAGGACAGGTTGGAACTATGGCTACACCTTC.

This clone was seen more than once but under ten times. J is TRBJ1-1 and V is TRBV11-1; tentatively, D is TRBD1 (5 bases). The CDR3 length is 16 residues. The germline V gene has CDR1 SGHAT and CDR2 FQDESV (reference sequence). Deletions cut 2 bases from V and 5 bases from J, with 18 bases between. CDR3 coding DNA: TGTGCCAGCAGCTTATATTCCTCCGCAGGGCGGACTGAAGCTTTCTTT. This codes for CASSLYSSAGRTEAFF.

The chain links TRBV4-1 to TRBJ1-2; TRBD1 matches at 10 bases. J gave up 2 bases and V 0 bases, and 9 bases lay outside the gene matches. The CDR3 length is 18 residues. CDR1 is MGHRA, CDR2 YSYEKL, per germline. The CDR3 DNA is TGCGCCAGCAGCCAAGATCAAAGAGGGACAGGGGAAAACTATGGCTACACCTTC. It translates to CASSQDQRGTGENYGYTF.

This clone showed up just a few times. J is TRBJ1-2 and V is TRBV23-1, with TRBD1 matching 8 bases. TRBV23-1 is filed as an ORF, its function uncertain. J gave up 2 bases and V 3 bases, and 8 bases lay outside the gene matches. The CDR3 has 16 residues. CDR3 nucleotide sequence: TGCGCCAGCAGTCACCGAACAGGGGGATACAACTATGGCTACACCTTC. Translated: CASSHRTGGYNYGYTF.

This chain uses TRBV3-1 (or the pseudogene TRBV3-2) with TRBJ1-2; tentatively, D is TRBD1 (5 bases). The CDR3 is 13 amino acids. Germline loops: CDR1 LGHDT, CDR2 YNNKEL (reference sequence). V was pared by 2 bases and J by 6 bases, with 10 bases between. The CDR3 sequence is CASSQLTGDGYTF. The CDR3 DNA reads TGTGCCAGCAGCCAACTCACGGGGGATGGCTACACCTTC.

CDR3 coding DNA: TGTGCCAGCAGCTCCCTAACAGGGGTCCACTACAATGAGCAGTTCTTC. Its protein is CASSSLTGVHYNEQFF. V is TRBV7-6 and J is TRBJ2-1; 7 bases line up with TRBD1. The length of the CDR3 is 16 residues. Trimming took 4 bases from V and 3 from J; bases not matched to a gene: 9. The germline V gene has CDR1 SGHVS and CDR2 FNYEAQ.

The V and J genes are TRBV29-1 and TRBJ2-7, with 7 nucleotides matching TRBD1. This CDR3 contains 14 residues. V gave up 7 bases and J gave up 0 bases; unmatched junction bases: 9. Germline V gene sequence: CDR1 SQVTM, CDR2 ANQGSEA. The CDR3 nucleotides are TGCAGCGCAACAGGGGCTACGAGCTCCTACGAGCAGTACTTC. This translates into CSATGATSSYEQYF.

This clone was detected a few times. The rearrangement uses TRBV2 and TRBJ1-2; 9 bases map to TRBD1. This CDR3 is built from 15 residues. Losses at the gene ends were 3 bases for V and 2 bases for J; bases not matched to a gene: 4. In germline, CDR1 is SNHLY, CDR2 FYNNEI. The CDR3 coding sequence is TGTGCCAGCAGTGAGACAGGGGGGCCGAACTATGGCTACACCTTC. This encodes CASSETGGPNYGYTF.

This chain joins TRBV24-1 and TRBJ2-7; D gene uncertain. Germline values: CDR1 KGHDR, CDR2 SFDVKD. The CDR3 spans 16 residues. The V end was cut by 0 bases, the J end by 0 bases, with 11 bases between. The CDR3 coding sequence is TGTGCCACCAGTGATTTGGACTCGAGGAGCTCCTACGAGCAGTACTTC. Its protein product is CATSDLDSRSSYEQYF.

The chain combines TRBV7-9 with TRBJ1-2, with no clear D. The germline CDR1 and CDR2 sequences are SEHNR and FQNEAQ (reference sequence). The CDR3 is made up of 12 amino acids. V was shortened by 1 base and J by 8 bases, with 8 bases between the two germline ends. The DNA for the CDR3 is TGTGCCAGCAGCTTAGAGGCGAGGGGCTACACCTTC. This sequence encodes CASSLEARGYTF.

In DNA, the CDR3 is TGTGCCACCAGCAGTGAGCGGAACACCATATATTTT. Its translation: CATSSERNTIYF. V and J are TRBV15 and TRBJ1-3; D is uncertain. V was clipped by 3 bases and J by 7 bases, with 7 bases between them. The CDR3 is 12 amino acids. Germline CDR1 LNHNV, CDR2 YYDKDF (reference sequence).

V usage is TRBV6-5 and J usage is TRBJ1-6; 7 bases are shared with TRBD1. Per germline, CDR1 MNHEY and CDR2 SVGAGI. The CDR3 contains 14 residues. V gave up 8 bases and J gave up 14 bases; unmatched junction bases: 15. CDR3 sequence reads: CASEASTGARALHF. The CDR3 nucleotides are TGTGCCAGCGAGGCTTCTACAGGGGCCCGTGCCCTCCACTTT.